Listed below are T cell receptor beta chains from one sample, sequenced in a study of T cell responses to AZD1222 COVID-19 vaccine. The data were produced by immunoSEQ multiplex PCR, yet TCRdb's version contains in-frame clones alone and is incomplete. Of about 160,000 clones listed, more than 85% are singletons. Material: peripheral blood, obtained on day 0 of AZD1222 vaccination. Source of these receptors: an adult in good health. Each CDR3 is given with its conserved first and last residue. D genes are given only for firm matches. Expanded clones are given a class, and other clones once, few, many or no size at all.

V	J	D	size	DNA	CDR3
TRBV28	TRBJ2-3	NA	NA	TGTGCCAGCCAATCGGGACTTATCACAGATACGCAGTATTTT	CASQSGLITDTQYF
TRBV6-5	TRBJ2-3	TRBD2	NA	TGTGCCAGCAGTTACACCGCGGGAGGACGGAAAAATACGCAGTATTTT	CASSYTAGGRKNTQYF
TRBV5-5	TRBJ2-2	NA	NA	TGTGCCAGCAGCTTGGGACACCCGACCGGGGAGCTGTTTTTT	CASSLGHPTGELFF
TRBV7-2	TRBJ1-2	TRBD1	NA	TGTGCCAGCAGCTTCCACAGGGGTCTCGACTATGGCTACACCTTC	CASSFHRGLDYGYTF
TRBV5-4	TRBJ1-2	TRBD1	NA	TGTGCCAGCAGCTTCAGGGGGGGCAGGGGCTACACCTTC	CASSFRGGRGYTF
TRBV18	TRBJ2-7	NA	NA	TGTGCCAGCTCTGACCCTGTCTCCTACGAGCAGTACTTC	CASSDPVSYEQYF
TRBV5-1	TRBJ1-1	TRBD1	NA	TGCGCCAGCAGCTGGGACAGGGGAATTACTGAAGCTTTCTTT	CASSWDRGITEAFF
TRBV11-3	TRBJ2-7	NA	once	TGTGCCAGCACCCAAGGGACCTCTAGCTCCTACGAGCAGTACTTC	CASTQGTSSSYEQYF
TRBV14	TRBJ1-5	NA	NA	TGTGCCAGCAGGCCGACGTCGGGGGGGGTAGGACCCCAGCATTTT	CASRPTSGGVGPQHF
TRBV12-3/TRBV12-4	TRBJ2-7	NA	NA	TGTGCCAGCAGTTTAGCGGCCTACGAGCAGTACTTC	CASSLAAYEQYF
TRBV3-1/TRBV3-2	TRBJ2-5	NA	once	TGTGCCAGCAGCCAAGGGATGGAGACCCAGTACTTC	CASSQGMETQYF
TRBV11-2	TRBJ2-1	TRBD2	NA	TGTGCCAGCAGCCGCGGGGGGGCCCGCTTTGTAGATGAGCAGTTCTTC	CASSRGGARFVDEQFF
TRBV11-2	TRBJ1-6	NA	NA	TGTGCCAGCAGCTCGGCCTGGACTAGCTCCTATAATTCACCCCTCCACTTT	CASSSAWTSSYNSPLHF
TRBV5-1	TRBJ1-2	TRBD1	NA	TGCGCCAGCAGCCCGCCAGGGGGCTTCGTGGCGGCCTTC	CASSPPGGFVAAF
TRBV3-1/TRBV3-2	TRBJ2-1	NA	NA	TGTGCCAGCAGCCACTTTCCGGGGCCCCGCACAGAGCAGTTCTTC	CASSHFPGPRTEQFF
TRBV24-1	TRBJ1-5	TRBD1	NA	TGTGCCACCAGTGATGCGGGACAGGGAAGCAATCAGCCCCAGCATTTT	CATSDAGQGSNQPQHF
TRBV7-3	TRBJ2-7	TRBD1	few	TGTGCCAGCAGCGTGACAGGGGGATCCGGGGACGAGCAGTACTTC	CASSVTGGSGDEQYF
TRBV15	TRBJ1-1	NA	NA	TGTGCCACCAGCGGCACATATGAAGCTTTCTTT	CATSGTYEAFF
TRBV6-5	TRBJ2-7	NA	NA	TGTGCCAGCAGCTTCAACAGAGGCGAGCAGTACTTC	CASSFNRGEQYF
TRBV15	TRBJ2-3	NA	NA	TGTGCCACCAGCAGAGATTTGAATACGCAGTATTTT	CATSRDLNTQYF
TRBV6-5	TRBJ1-5	NA	NA	TGTGCCAGCAGACTCGAGGCAGGTGATCAGCCCCAGCATTTT	CASRLEAGDQPQHF
TRBV9	TRBJ2-1	NA	NA	TGTGCCAGCAGCACCCGCTTATCTCCGGGAGTTTCCTCCTACAATGAGCAGTTCTTC	CASSTRLSPGVSSYNEQFF
TRBV19	TRBJ2-1	NA	NA	TGTGCCAGTAGTATAGATCAGAGCTCCTACAATGAGCAGTTCTTC	CASSIDQSSYNEQFF
TRBV4-1	TRBJ2-7	TRBD1	NA	TGCGCCAGCAGCCACCGACAGGGTAACACCTACGAGCAGTACTTC	CASSHRQGNTYEQYF
TRBV19	TRBJ2-7	NA	NA	TGTGCCAGTAGCCAAGGAGGGGATCCTACAGGCTACGAGCAGTACTTC	CASSQGGDPTGYEQYF
TRBV7-9	TRBJ2-7	NA	NA	TGTGCCAGCACCCCAGGGCGGAACTACGAGCAGTACTTC	CASTPGRNYEQYF
TRBV9	TRBJ2-7	NA	NA	TGTGCCAGCAGCGTTGATCTCCCCGGATTGGAGCAGTACTTC	CASSVDLPGLEQYF
TRBV7-9	TRBJ2-7	NA	NA	TGTGCCAGCAGCTTAGTAGACAGCAAGCACCTAACCTACGAGCAGTACTTC	CASSLVDSKHLTYEQYF
TRBV4-2	TRBJ2-7	NA	NA	TGTGCCAGCAGCCAAGGGACAGCTTCCTCCTACGAGCAGTACTTC	CASSQGTASSYEQYF
TRBV18	TRBJ1-3	NA	NA	TGTGCCAGCTCACAACGCCCGGGCAGGGTGGAAAACACCATATATTTT	CASSQRPGRVENTIYF
TRBV14	TRBJ1-6	NA	NA	TGTGCCAGCAGCCAACATCTTCTAGGTTCACCCCTCCACTTT	CASSQHLLGSPLHF
TRBV7-9	TRBJ1-4	TRBD1	NA	TGTGCCAGCAGCTCCGGGACAGGGAGTTACAAACTGTTTTTT	CASSSGTGSYKLFF
TRBV21-1	TRBJ1-1	NA	NA	TGTGCCAGCACCAATCTACGGACTGAAGCTTTCTTT	CASTNLRTEAFF
TRBV2	TRBJ2-7	NA	once	TGTGCCAGCAGGATGGACAGCCCCGAGCAGTACTTC	CASRMDSPEQYF
TRBV7-9	TRBJ2-3	TRBD2	NA	TGTGCCAGCAGCTTAGGAAGCGGGAGAGTCATGATGAGAGCAGATACGCAGTATTTT	CASSLGSGRVMMRADTQYF
TRBV5-4	TRBJ2-5	TRBD2	NA	TGTGCCAGCAGCTTCGGCGGGGGCGGGAGGGGCCAAGAGACCCAGTACTTC	CASSFGGGGRGQETQYF
TRBV5-5	TRBJ2-7	NA	NA	TGTGCCAGCAGGGGGACTGGCTACTACGAGCAGTACTTC	CASRGTGYYEQYF
TRBV7-2	TRBJ2-5	TRBD2	NA	TGTGCCAGCAGCTACGGAGGGACTAGCGGGAGTGGAGAGACCCAGTACTTC	CASSYGGTSGSGETQYF
TRBV9	TRBJ1-2	NA	NA	TGTGCCAGCAGCGCCGACCCCGGGAGCCTACTCACAAGGGGCTACACCTTC	CASSADPGSLLTRGYTF
TRBV6-5	TRBJ1-2	NA	once	TGTGCCAGCAGAGGACAAGAAGGCTATGGCTACACCTTC	CASRGQEGYGYTF
TRBV10-3	TRBJ2-7	TRBD2	NA	TGTGCCATCACCGGACAAGGGACTAGCGGGAGCGCTACTGGGATCCGCGAGCAGTACTTC	CAITGQGTSGSATGIREQYF
TRBV3-1/TRBV3-2	TRBJ2-1	NA	NA	TGTGCCAGCAGCCAAGAGTGGAAGCAGTTCTTC	CASSQEWKQFF
TRBV18	TRBJ2-7	TRBD2	once	TGTGCCAGCTCACCAGGACTAGCGGTTACCTACGAGCAGTACTTC	CASSPGLAVTYEQYF
TRBV5-1	TRBJ2-1	NA	NA	TGCGCCAGCAGCCAGGGGACTCCTTTTTACAATGAGCAGTTCTTC	CASSQGTPFYNEQFF
TRBV28	TRBJ1-5	NA	NA	TGTGCCACCAAACAGGGCCCTTTCCATAGCAATCAGCCCCAGCATTTT	CATKQGPFHSNQPQHF
TRBV6-6	TRBJ1-5	NA	NA	TGTGCCAGCAGTCCAGGGTCGGGGGGCAATCAGCCCCAGCATTTT	CASSPGSGGNQPQHF
TRBV4-2	TRBJ2-1	NA	NA	TGTGCCAGCAGCCAAGAAACATCTAGCTCCTACAATGAGCAGTTCTTC	CASSQETSSSYNEQFF
TRBV5-4	TRBJ1-2	TRBD1	NA	TGTGCCAGCAGCGACAGGGTAGGCTACACCTTC	CASSDRVGYTF
TRBV11-2	TRBJ1-2	TRBD1	NA	TGTGCCAGCAGCTTAGGACAGGGGGTAGAGTATGGCTACACCTTC	CASSLGQGVEYGYTF
TRBV6-1	TRBJ2-7	NA	NA	TGTGCCAGCAGTGACCTCCTGGGGGGACATTACGAGCAGTACTTC	CASSDLLGGHYEQYF
TRBV19	TRBJ2-1	NA	once	TGTGCCAGTAGTATATCCCTAGCGCCCTACAATGAGCAGTTCTTC	CASSISLAPYNEQFF
TRBV3-1/TRBV3-2	TRBJ1-3	NA	NA	TGTGCCAGCAGCCGCGTGTTTGGGGCCGGAAACACCATATATTTT	CASSRVFGAGNTIYF
TRBV7-9	TRBJ1-1	TRBD1	NA	TGTGCCAGCAGCCCGGGGGCAGGGGGGTATATGAACACTGAAGCTTTCTTT	CASSPGAGGYMNTEAFF